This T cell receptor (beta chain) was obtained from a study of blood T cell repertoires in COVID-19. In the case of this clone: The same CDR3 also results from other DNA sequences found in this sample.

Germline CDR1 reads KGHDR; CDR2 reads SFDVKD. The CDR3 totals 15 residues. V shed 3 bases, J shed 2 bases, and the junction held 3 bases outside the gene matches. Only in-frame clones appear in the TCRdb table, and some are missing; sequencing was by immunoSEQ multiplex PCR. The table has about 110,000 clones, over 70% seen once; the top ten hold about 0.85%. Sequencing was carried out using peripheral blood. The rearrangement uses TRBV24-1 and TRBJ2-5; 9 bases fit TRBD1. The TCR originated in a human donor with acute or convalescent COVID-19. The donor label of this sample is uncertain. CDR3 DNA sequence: TGTGCCACCAGTGATCCCGGGACAGGGCAAGAGACCCAGTACTTC. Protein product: CATSDPGTGQETQYF.